What follows describes a single TCR beta chain. This clone's antigen is unknown. No much larger clone is present one base from it, and per-base qualities are unavailable. Distinct nucleotide sequences in the sample also encode this CDR3. The sample belongs to a study of blood T cell repertoires in COVID-19 (dated by TCRdb to 2019 to 2021). Describing the broader study: Samples from collaborators originated in the United States, Italy and Spain and spanned both the acute and convalescent phases of COVID-19. The material from the prospective study consisted of cDNA or gDNA derived from T cells, B-cell-depleted T cells, or PBMCs. Subjects who had been exposed to COVID-19, were actively infected with it, or had recovered from it provided the deeply sampled blood TCRbeta repertoires that made up the dataset. A freely available public database, intended as a resource for researchers studying the immune response to SARS-CoV-2, is where the repertoires were released. Samples were obtained from the ongoing ImmuneRACE study (first 160 participants) and from 950 to 1,500 subjects provided by 6 global collaborators. Sample metadata almost always included a de-identified subject ID, COVID-19 status, age in years and sex. Where available, HLA class I and class II types were taken from metadata supplied by the sample provider and were not determined by assay-based typing.

The paper's findings and limits, for the study overall: The quantity of clinical and demographic metadata differed by source and by participant and was supplied without curation.

TCRbeta CDR3 regions were amplified from genomic DNA using the immunoSEQ Assay, a bias-controlled multiplex PCR. Per the original workflow: The number of nucleated cells in each sample was estimated by amplification of reference gene primers within the assay. Sequence reads were collapsed and filtered to measure the absolute abundance of every unique TCRbeta CDR3 rearrangement. Productive Simpson clonality was computed per sample as the square root of Simpson's diversity index over productive rearrangements. As stored in TCRdb, this immuneACCESS dataset retains in-frame rearrangements with V and J assigned. A fraction of the clones does not appear; measured against another copy, unresolved V genes explain less than half of the discrepancy, and the remainder lacks a known reason. V and J calls and clone size are given by that table; D and trimming were obtained from the DNA. Recorded for this sample are over 300,000 clones; roughly 82% of them occurred a single time. 1.5% to 2% of the sample lies in the top ten.

The trim is 3 bases for V and 2 bases for J, with a gap of 4 bases between the germline ends. The CDR3 sequence holds 12 residues, the cysteine and phenylalanine included. Here the CDR3 DNA is all that survives: 36 bases in frame from base 1. Reading the germline V gene gives CDR1 ENHRY and CDR2 SYGVKD. Whole blood was collected in K2EDTA tubes by collaborating institutions according to the institutions' own protocols. For TCRbeta analysis, collaborators shipped samples as frozen whole blood, isolated PBMCs, or DNA extracted from either of those sample types. This chain is built from TRBV10-3 and TRBJ1-2; no D gene can be assigned with confidence. Sequencing was carried out using peripheral blood. The TCR originated in a woman in her 50s with acute or convalescent COVID-19. Here the CDR3 is given as CAISDRNYGYTF. The nucleotide sequence is TGTGCCATCAGTGATAGAAACTATGGCTACACCTTC.